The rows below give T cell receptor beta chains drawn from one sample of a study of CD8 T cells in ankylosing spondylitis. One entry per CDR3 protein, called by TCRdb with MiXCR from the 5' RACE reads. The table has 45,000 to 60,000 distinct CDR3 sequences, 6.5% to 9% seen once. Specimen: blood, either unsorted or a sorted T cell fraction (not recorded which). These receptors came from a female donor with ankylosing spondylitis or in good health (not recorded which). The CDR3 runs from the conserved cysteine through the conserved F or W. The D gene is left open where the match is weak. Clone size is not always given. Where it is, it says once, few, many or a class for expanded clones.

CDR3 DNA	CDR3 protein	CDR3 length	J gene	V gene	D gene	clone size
TGCGCCAGCAGCCAAGAGGCAACCCGATCCGGGGAGCTGTTTTTT	CASSQEATRSGELFF	15	TRBJ2-2	TRBV4-3	.	many
TGCGCCAGCAGCCCCCGACTAGCGGGGGAGTACAATGAGCAGTTCTTC	CASSPRLAGEYNEQFF	16	TRBJ2-1	TRBV5-1	TRBD2	many
TGTGCCAGCAGCCGGACTAGCGGGGGACCCCAAGAGACCCAGTACTTC	CASSRTSGGPQETQYF	16	TRBJ2-5	TRBV4-2	TRBD2	few
TGTGCCAGCAGCGTGACTAGTACCCCCACCCGAAACTACAATGAGCAGTTCTTC	CASSVTSTPTRNYNEQFF	18	TRBJ2-1	TRBV6-6	.	many
TGCAGTGCTAGGCGGAGGACAGACAGGTACAATGAGCAGTTCTTC	CSARRRTDRYNEQFF	15	TRBJ2-1	TRBV20-1	.	many
TGTGCCAGCAGCTTAGAGGGGGGACACAGGGAAAATTCACCCCTCCACTTT	CASSLEGGHRENSPLHF	17	TRBJ1-6	TRBV11-2	.	once
TGCGCCAGCAGCTCGGATGGACAGGTTGAACAGCCCCAGCATTTT	CASSSDGQVEQPQHF	15	TRBJ1-5	TRBV5-1	TRBD1	many
TGTGCCAGCAGCCCGGGCAGGCAGAACACTGAAGCTTTCTTT	CASSPGRQNTEAFF	14	TRBJ1-1	TRBV7-2	.	.
TGCGCCAGCAGCTTGAACGGGGGGCCCTCGGATACGCAGTATTTT	CASSLNGGPSDTQYF	15	TRBJ2-3	TRBV5-1	.	many
TGCAGTGCTAGAGCGAGGACAGCCACTCAGCCCCAGCATTTT	CSARARTATQPQHF	14	TRBJ1-5	TRBV20-1	.	many
TGTGCCAGCAGCTCCCCTGGCCTCGCAACTAATGAAAAACTGTTTTTT	CASSSPGLATNEKLFF	16	TRBJ1-4	TRBV7-9	.	.
TGCGCCAGCAGCCAAGTCCCGGGACAGGGGGCAAGGACTGAAGCTTTCTTT	CASSQVPGQGARTEAFF	17	TRBJ1-1	TRBV4-3	TRBD1	many
TGTGCCAGCATCTCCCGGGTGGGGGATTGGAATTCACCCCTCCACTTT	CASISRVGDWNSPLHF	16	TRBJ1-6	TRBV6-1	.	many
TGTGCCAGCAGTTACGGTGCGGGGGGCCCACCCCGCACAGATACGCAGTATTTT	CASSYGAGGPPRTDTQYF	18	TRBJ2-3	TRBV6-2/TRBV6-3	TRBD2	many
TGTGCCAGCAGCTCCCTAGCGGGGGGGGACAATGAGCAGTTCTTC	CASSSLAGGDNEQFF	15	TRBJ2-1	TRBV7-2	TRBD2	many
TGTGCCAGCAGCTCAGGGACTTTCAGCTCCTATAATTCACCCCTCCACTTT	CASSSGTFSSYNSPLHF	17	TRBJ1-6	TRBV9	.	many
TGTGCCAGCCGGATGATGGGGACCAGCAATCGGCCCCAGCATTTT	CASRMMGTSNRPQHF	15	TRBJ1-5	TRBV27	.	.
TGCGCCAGCAGCCAGATGGGGGGTTTGATAGAGCCCCAGCATTTT	CASSQMGGLIEPQHF	15	TRBJ1-5	TRBV5-1	.	many
TGTGCCAGCAGCTCGCTCCCGGGACAGGGTATGAACACTGAAGCTTTCTTT	CASSSLPGQGMNTEAFF	17	TRBJ1-1	TRBV7-9	TRBD1	few
TGCGCCAGCAGCTTTCAGGGGGATCAGCCCCAGCATTTT	CASSFQGDQPQHF	13	TRBJ1-5	TRBV5-1	TRBD1	many
TGTGCCCGTACGGGGGGCGATGGCTACACCTTC	CARTGGDGYTF	11	TRBJ1-2	TRBV2	.	many
TGTGCCATCAGTGAAAGGGCGGCCCCAGATACGCAGTATTTT	CAISERAAPDTQYF	14	TRBJ2-3	TRBV10-3	.	many
TGTGCCAGCAGCGTGGGAATGAACACTGAAGCTTTCTTT	CASSVGMNTEAFF	13	TRBJ1-1	TRBV9	.	many
TGTGCCAGCAGTCCAGGGGTTGCCATTCCTGGGGCCAACGTCCTGACTTTC	CASSPGVAIPGANVLTF	17	TRBJ2-6	TRBV5-6	.	many
TGTGCCAGTAGTATTCAGATTGCCAATGAGCAGTTCTTC	CASSIQIANEQFF	13	TRBJ2-1	TRBV19	.	many
TGCAGCGTTGCCCGGACAGCTAACACTGAAGCTTTCTTT	CSVARTANTEAFF	13	TRBJ1-1	TRBV29-1	.	many
TGTGCCAGCAGCCCCCGAGGAGCAGTCGCAAATTCACCCCTCCACTTT	CASSPRGAVANSPLHF	16	TRBJ1-6	TRBV6-2/TRBV6-3	.	few
TGTGCCACCAGTGCAGCGACAGGATCCACAGATACGCAGTATTTT	CATSAATGSTDTQYF	15	TRBJ2-3	TRBV24-1	.	many
TGTGCCAGCAGTTTTCAGCCGAACACTGAAGCTTTCTTT	CASSFQPNTEAFF	13	TRBJ1-1	TRBV12-3/TRBV12-4	.	many
TGTGCCAGCCTCGGACCGGGGAGGGGGGAGCAGTACTTC	CASLGPGRGEQYF	13	TRBJ2-7	TRBV27	.	many
TGTGCCAGCAGTTACGCGACAGGGTGGGCCACTGAAGCTTTCTTT	CASSYATGWATEAFF	15	TRBJ1-1	TRBV25-1	TRBD1	many
TGTGCCAGCAGCTTCAGGCTAGCGGGGATGGAGACCCAGTACTTC	CASSFRLAGMETQYF	15	TRBJ2-5	TRBV5-4	TRBD2	many
TGCGCCAGCAGCTTGGGGACAGGGAACACCGGGGAGCTGTTTTTT	CASSLGTGNTGELFF	15	TRBJ2-2	TRBV5-1	TRBD1	many
TGTGCCATCACAGGGGGGGCAGGTAATGAGCAGTTCTTC	CAITGGAGNEQFF	13	TRBJ2-1	TRBV10-3	.	many
TGTGCCACCAGGAGCTCCTACGAGCAGTACTTC	CATRSSYEQYF	11	TRBJ2-7	TRBV2	.	few
TGTGCCAGCACAGCTTCTGGAGAGACCCAGTACTTC	CASTASGETQYF	12	TRBJ2-5	TRBV2	.	many
TGTGCCAGCAGACAATGGACAGGGGTGAACACTGAAGCTTTGTTT	CASRQWTGVNTEALF	15	TRBJ1-1	TRBV7-2	TRBD1	.
TGCGCCAGCAGCCCGACCGGGACAGGGAACAATGAGCAGTTCTTC	CASSPTGTGNNEQFF	15	TRBJ2-1	TRBV4-3	TRBD1	few
TGTGCCAGCAGAGGTTTTGGGGCAACGAATGAGCAGTTCTTC	CASRGFGATNEQFF	14	TRBJ2-1	TRBV27	.	many
TGTGCCAGCAGCCCCCCCGCGAGCACAGATACGCAGTATTTT	CASSPPASTDTQYF	14	TRBJ2-3	TRBV11-2	.	few
TGCGCCAGCAGCTTCGGACAGGGGCCTCCCACAGATACGCAGTATTTT	CASSFGQGPPTDTQYF	16	TRBJ2-3	TRBV5-1	TRBD1	many
TGCAGCGTTATTGAGCGACTAACCGACTCCTACAATGAGCAGTTCTTC	CSVIERLTDSYNEQFF	16	TRBJ2-1	TRBV29-1	.	many
TGTGCCAGCAGCTATCGGACAGGAGCCCTCTACGAGCAGTACTTC	CASSYRTGALYEQYF	15	TRBJ2-7	TRBV11-3	TRBD1	.
TGTGCCAGCAGCGTAAGAGGGGCAGTACTCAATGAAAAACTGTTTTTT	CASSVRGAVLNEKLFF	16	TRBJ1-4	TRBV9	.	many
TGCAGTGCTAGAGAAAACACAGATACGCAGTATTTT	CSARENTDTQYF	12	TRBJ2-3	TRBV20-1	.	many